This TCR beta chain was sequenced during a study of T cell clonotyping in hematopoietic cell transplantation. For the study at large: Cytoreduction preceded collection of pretransplant recipient samples. Study results and caveats: Higher Inverse Simpson Index values in graft donor and pretransplant recipient predicted broader posttransplant TCR diversity.

With respect to this clone: Its antigen is still unknown.

Sequencing was performed with immunoSEQ multiplex PCR; in TCRdb, only in-frame clones are kept and a portion is missing. The data show 5,500 to 7,500 clones, 80% seen once. Time point reported: recipient sample about 28 days before transplant, after cytoreduction. This CDR3 is built from 13 residues. The ends lost 5 bases at V and 6 bases at J; junction bases unmatched: 3. Germline values: CDR1 MNHNS, CDR2 SASEGT. The J gene is TRBJ1-5, the V gene TRBV6-1, with 8 positions matching TRBD1. This receptor was identified in a woman aged 50 to 65 with acute myeloid leukemia. Some clones in this sample may be carry-over from other donors' samples. Material: peripheral blood mononuclear cells, obtained before stem cell transplant. CDR3 in amino acids: CASSSGGGQPQHF. Here the CDR3 DNA reads TGTGCCAGCAGTTCAGGGGGCGGTCAGCCCCAGCATTTT.